These 14 T cell receptor beta chains originate from one sample sequenced in a study of CD8 T cells in ankylosing spondylitis. One entry per CDR3 protein results from TCRdb running MiXCR on the 5' RACE reads. The sample lists about 130,000 distinct CDR3 sequences, approximately 7.4% seen once, with around an eighth in the top ten. Sequenced input: blood, either unsorted or a sorted T cell fraction (not recorded which). The receptors here all came from a female donor with ankylosing spondylitis or in good health (not recorded which).

This clonotype was seen many times. The V and J genes are TRBV5-1 and TRBJ1-6, with 8 positions matching TRBD1. V was clipped by 5 bases and J by 9 bases; unmatched bases: 10. The CDR3 extends over 15 amino acids. Germline CDR1 reads SGHRS; CDR2 reads YFSETQ. The CDR3 DNA reads TGCGCCAGCAGTCGGGACAGGCGTGATGGTTCACCCCTCCACTTT. It translates to CASSRDRRDGSPLHF.

This clonotype has a count of ten or more. The chain has TRBV7-2 and TRBJ1-3, with 7 nucleotides matching TRBD1. Germline trimming cut 1 base from V and 2 bases from J; bases unmatched to any gene: 8. The CDR3 loop spans 17 amino acids. CDR1 SGHTA and CDR2 FQGNSA come from the germline V gene. This CDR3 is CASSLVGGGLAGNTIYF. The DNA of the CDR3 is TGTGCCAGCAGCTTAGTAGGGGGCGGGTTAGCTGGAAACACCATATATTTT.

This chain links TRBV7-2 with TRBJ2-7; no firm D call. Germline CDR1 and CDR2: SGHTA and FQGNSA. Trimming cost V 1 base and J 0 bases, with 7 bases left between them. There are 14 residues in the CDR3. The chain's CDR3 is CASSLVGYSYEQYF. The CDR3 DNA is TGTGCCAGCAGCTTAGTGGGGTACTCCTACGAGCAGTACTTC.

This clonotype was picked up many times. The J gene is TRBJ2-1, the V gene TRBV9; TRBD2 aligns across 12 bases. Losses at the gene ends were 1 base for V and 2 bases for J; bases not matched to a gene: 7. The CDR3 totals 18 residues. In germline, CDR1 is SGDLS, CDR2 YYNGEE. The CDR3 here is CASSVTPGLAGPYNEQFF. The CDR3 DNA reads as TGTGCCAGCAGCGTAACCCCGGGACTAGCGGGCCCCTACAATGAGCAGTTCTTC.

This clonotype was detected ten times or more. This chain connects TRBV2 to TRBJ2-5, with D possibly TRBD2 on 6 matching bases. V lost 6 bases and J 5 bases, leaving 13 bases between the germline ends. Germline CDR1 reads SNHLY; CDR2 reads FYNNEI. The length of the CDR3 is 13 residues. The chain's CDR3 is CASSLATRETQYF. The CDR3 nucleotides read TGTGCCAGCAGCCTAGCGACCCGTGAGACCCAGTACTTC.

Many counts were recorded for this clonotype. The CDR3 bases are TGTGCCAGCAGTGTCGGGACCGCGGGGCCTATTGTCGTTGGCTACACCTTC. Its translation: CASSVGTAGPIVVGYTF. The chain joins TRBV6-1 to TRBJ1-2; a weak D match, TRBD1 (5 bases). Trimming removed 4 bases at V and 7 bases at J, with 25 bases between. Germline CDR1 is MNHNS and CDR2 is SASEGT. CDR3 length: 17 residues.

This clonotype was seen many times. The chain couples TRBV12-3 or TRBV12-4 to TRBJ2-2, with 8 bases fitting TRBD1. CDR3 length equals 16 residues. V gave up 1 base and J gave up 6 bases; unmatched junction bases: 7. The CDR3 region is CASSLGQGAGAGELFF. Here the CDR3 DNA reads TGTGCCAGCAGTTTAGGGCAGGGGGCTGGAGCCGGGGAGCTGTTTTTT.

There are many counts of this clonotype. The chain has TRBV28 and TRBJ2-2; D might be TRBD1 or TRBD2, each matching 5 bases. Germline V CDR1 and CDR2: MDHEN, SYDVKM. The CDR3 covers 14 residues. Trimming took 5 bases from V and 1 from J, leaving 8 bases between them. The CDR3 loop reads CASSGDQNTGELFF. The CDR3 nucleotides are TGTGCCAGCAGTGGGGACCAGAACACCGGGGAGCTGTTTTTT.

This clonotype was counted at least ten times. The chain has TRBV9 and TRBJ2-1; tentatively, D is TRBD1 (6 bases). The CDR3 runs 13 residues. CDR1 is SGDLS, CDR2 YYNGEE, per germline. Trimming stripped 7 bases from V and 7 bases from J, with 15 bases between. The CDR3 DNA sequence: TGTGCCAGCTCTCCGACAGGATTAAATGAGCAGTTCTTC. Translated, it gives CASSPTGLNEQFF.

This clonotype has ten or more counts. J is TRBJ2-1 and V is TRBV13; 10 bases are a match to TRBD2. V trimming: 2 bases; J trimming: 4 bases; junction bases outside the gene matches: 5. This CDR3 is 16 amino acids long. The germline V gene has CDR1 PRHDT and CDR2 FYEKMQ (reference sequence). This CDR3 reads CASSLFSGGLYNEQFF. CDR3 nucleotide sequence: TGTGCCAGCAGCTTATTTAGCGGGGGGCTATACAATGAGCAGTTCTTC. Based on the CDR3 plus reference TRBV13 and TRBJ2-1, the full variable domain is AAGVIQSPRHLIKEKRETATLKCYPIPRHDTVYWYQQGPGQDPQFLISFYEKMQSDKGSIPDRFSAQQFSDYHSELNMSSLELGDSALYFCASSLFSGGLYNEQFFGPGTRLTVL.

This clonotype was seen ten or more times. The V gene is TRBV5-1, the J gene TRBJ1-3; D might be TRBD1 (5 bases). Germline V lookup: CDR1 SGHRS, CDR2 YFSETQ. V lost 7 bases, J lost 0 bases, and 20 bases lay in between. The CDR3 contains 17 residues. CDR3 coding DNA: TGCGCCAGCTCTTCTGGTTCAGGGCGAAGCTCTGGAAACACCATATATTTT. Its translation: CASSSGSGRSSGNTIYF.

This clonotype was seen at least ten times. The germline gene is not matched at one end of the junction; a read error may be the cause. This rearrangement joins TRBV12-3 or TRBV12-4 to TRBJ2-1, with a tentative D call TRBD2 (5 bases). The CDR3 consists of 12 residues. The CDR3 loop reads CANSLRGDEQFF. The CDR3 nucleotides are TGTGCCAACAGTTTACGGGGAGATGAGCAGTTCTTC.

Here the CDR3 DNA reads TGTGCCAGCAGCGAGACAGGGGTATACACCGGGGAGCTGTTTTTT. Residues: CASSETGVYTGELFF. This chain links TRBV9 with TRBJ2-2; 8 bases agree with TRBD1. Germline CDR1 and CDR2: SGDLS and YYNGEE. V was pared by 3 bases and J by 3 bases, with 4 bases of the junction left unmatched. This CDR3 spans 15 amino acids.

This clonotype was seen repeatedly, ten times or more. The chain uses TRBV6-1 and TRBJ2-7, with a possible D match to TRBD1 (6 bases). V lost 7 bases and J 6 bases, leaving 16 bases between the germline ends. The CDR3 is 13 residues long. CDR1 and CDR2 from the germline V gene are MNHNS and SASEGT. CDR3: CASTQGPRGEQYF. Here the CDR3 DNA reads TGTGCCAGCACCCAGGGGCCGAGGGGCGAGCAGTACTTC.